Listed here are 15 T cell receptor beta chains from one sample, sequenced in a study of T cell responses to AZD1222 COVID-19 vaccine (dated by TCRdb to the early 2020s). The sample's time point label, in plain terms: baseline before first vaccination. Receptor libraries were prepared by the immunoSEQ multiplex PCR assay. What TCRdb holds here is the immuneACCESS table cut down to in-frame rearrangements. Part of the clones is not present; checked against another copy, under half of the missing clones reflect an unresolved V gene, and the others are unexplained. For this sample the table gives some 110,000 clones, of which 84% were detected only once. The ten largest clones take up under 10% of the sample. This sample comprised peripheral blood, obtained on day 0 of AZD1222 vaccination. These receptors were collected from an adult in good health.

The chain has TRBV7-9 and TRBJ2-1, with a possible D match to TRBD2 (6 bases). Per germline, CDR1 SEHNR and CDR2 FQNEAQ (reference sequence). The CDR3 sequence is 13 residues long. The V end lost 5 bases, the J end lost 16 bases, and 21 bases lay between the germline ends. CDR3 region: CASSPRDWNRHFF. In DNA form, the CDR3 reads TGTGCCAGCAGCCCCCGGGACTGGAATCGACATTTCTTC.

V usage is TRBV10-3 and J usage is TRBJ1-1; weak D call: TRBD1 (6 bases). CDR1 and CDR2 (germline): ENHRY, SYGVKD. This CDR3 has 14 amino acids. Trimming took 6 bases from V and 3 from J, leaving 14 bases between them. CDR3 region: CAIRLQGGDTEAFF. In DNA form, the CDR3 reads TGTGCCATCAGGCTACAGGGAGGGGACACTGAAGCTTTCTTT.

The chain combines TRBV6-2 or TRBV6-3 with TRBJ1-1; D call uncertain. The CDR3 length is 12 residues. Germline CDR1 and CDR2: MNHEY and SVGEGT. V shed 5 bases and J shed 0 bases, with 4 bases lying between them. CDR3 coding DNA: TGTGCCAGCAGTCCAATGAACACTGAAGCTTTCTTT. Translation: CASSPMNTEAFF.

The gene calls are TRBV5-5 and TRBJ1-3, with 7 positions matching TRBD1. The germline V gene has CDR1 SGHKS and CDR2 YYEKEE (reference sequence). CDR3 length equals 20 residues. The V and J ends lost 1 base and 1 base, in that order; junction bases with no gene match: 17. CDR3 in DNA: TGTGCCAGCAGCTTGCGCCCTACTTCCCCGGGACAGTCTTCTGGAAACACCATATATTTT. Protein product: CASSLRPTSPGQSSGNTIYF. The full variable domain, completed using reference TRBV5-5 and TRBJ1-3, is DAGVTQSPTHLIKTRGQQVTLRCSPISGHKSVSWYQQVLGQGPQFIFQYYEKEERGRGNFPDRFSARQFPNYSSELNVNALLLGDSALYLCASSLRPTSPGQSSGNTIYFGEGSWLTVV.

The V call is TRBV10-1, the J call TRBJ2-7; tentatively, D is TRBD1 (5 bases). The CDR3 totals 16 residues. Germline V gives CDR1 WNHNN, CDR2 SYGVQD (reference sequence). Trimming removed 4 bases at V and 2 bases at J, with 18 bases between. The DNA of the CDR3 is TGCGCCAGCAGTGGTTTCCACCCAGGGTCCGCCTACGAGCAGTACTTC. Protein: CASSGFHPGSAYEQYF.

J is TRBJ1-2 and V is TRBV5-1; TRBD1 matches at 7 bases. Germline V gene data show CDR1 as SGHRS and CDR2 as YFSETQ. The CDR3 is 14 residues long. With V trimmed by 4 bases and J by 4 bases, 7 bases remained unmatched. CDR3 amino acids: CASSTGQSAYGYTF. DNA for the CDR3: TGCGCCAGCAGCACGGGACAGTCTGCCTATGGCTACACCTTC.

This clone was observed a handful of times. The rearrangement links TRBV30 to TRBJ1-4; D is unclear. The V end lost 1 base, the J end lost 7 bases, and 4 bases lay between the germline ends. Looked up from germline, CDR1 is GTSNPN and CDR2 is SVGIG (reference sequence). The CDR3 spans 11 residues. The CDR3 here is CAWSALEKLFF. In DNA, the CDR3 is TGTGCCTGGAGTGCCCTTGAAAAACTGTTTTTT.

The chain couples TRBV2 to TRBJ1-2; D uncertain. The CDR3 loop spans 12 amino acids. Germline CDR1 SNHLY, CDR2 FYNNEI. V was shortened by 2 bases and J by 4 bases, with 5 bases between the two germline ends. The CDR3 loop reads CASSEFTYGYTF. CDR3 nucleotide sequence: TGTGCCAGCAGTGAATTCACCTATGGCTACACCTTC.

Written as DNA, the CDR3 is TGTGCCAGCAATTTCAGGAACACCGGGGAGCTGTTTTTT. It encodes CASNFRNTGELFF. V gene TRBV28 combines with J gene TRBJ2-2, with unresolved D. The V gene lost 7 bases and the J gene lost 1 base, with 7 bases spanning the gap. CDR1 is MDHEN and CDR2 is SYDVKM in the germline V gene. This CDR3 contains 13 residues. Variable domain in full (rest from reference TRBV28 and TRBJ2-2): DVKVTQSSRYLVKRTGEKVFLECVQDMDHENMFWYRQDPGLGLRLIYFSYDVKMKEKGDIPEGYSVSREKKERFSLILESASTNQTSMYLCASNFRNTGELFFGEGSRLTVL.

The gene calls are TRBV7-9 and TRBJ2-1; D might be TRBD1 (5 bases). CDR3 length: 15 residues. V gave up 5 bases and J gave up 1 base, with 12 bases separating them. CDR1 SEHNR and CDR2 FQNEAQ come from the germline V gene (reference sequence). DNA of the CDR3: TGTGCCAGCAGCCCTTACCAGGGATCCTACAATGAGCAGTTCTTC. Encoded protein: CASSPYQGSYNEQFF. Complete variable domain (other parts from reference TRBV7-9 and TRBJ2-1): DTGVSQNPRHKITKRGQNVTFRCDPISEHNRLYWYRQTLGQGPEFLTYFQNEAQLEKSRLLSDRFSAERPKGSFSTLEIQRTEQGDSAMYLCASSPYQGSYNEQFFGPGTRLTVL.

The genes are TRBV5-4 and TRBJ1-3; D remains unclear. CDR1 is SGHNT and CDR2 is YYREEE in the germline V gene (reference sequence). Trimming took 2 bases from V and 4 from J, leaving 7 bases between them. This CDR3 has 13 amino acids. Here the CDR3 DNA reads TGTGCCAGCAGCTTCCGGCAGGGAAACACCATATATTTT. This translates into CASSFRQGNTIYF.

The chain is built from TRBV10-2 and TRBJ2-3; the D call may be TRBD1 or TRBD2 (5 bases each). The CDR3 loop spans 15 amino acids. The ends were cut back, 6 bases at V and 0 bases at J, with 13 bases in the middle. CDR1 is WSHSY, CDR2 SAAADI, per germline. This CDR3 reads CASSFTGPSTDTQYF. In nucleotides, the CDR3 is TGCGCCAGCAGCTTTACGGGGCCAAGCACAGATACGCAGTATTTT.

This clone showed up just once. J is TRBJ2-2 and V is TRBV28; possible D gene TRBD2, 5 bases. V lost 4 bases and J 5 bases, leaving 17 bases between the germline ends. Germline CDR1 is MDHEN and CDR2 is SYDVKM. The CDR3 length is 16 residues. The CDR3 nucleotides are TGTGCCAGCAGTTCACCGACGGCACCGGGGACCGGGGAGCTGTTTTTT. Residues: CASSSPTAPGTGELFF.

The chain links TRBV28 to TRBJ2-5, with D hard to call. This CDR3 is built from 13 residues. The germline V gene encodes CDR1 MDHEN and CDR2 SYDVKM. V was shortened by 7 bases and J by 1 base, with 10 bases between the two germline ends. In nucleotides, the CDR3 is TGTGCCAGCACCCCGGATCTCCAAGAGACCCAGTACTTC. This sequence encodes CASTPDLQETQYF. Filled out from reference TRBV28 and TRBJ2-5, the complete variable domain reads DVKVTQSSRYLVKRTGEKVFLECVQDMDHENMFWYRQDPGLGLRLIYFSYDVKMKEKGDIPEGYSVSREKKERFSLILESASTNQTSMYLCASTPDLQETQYFGPGTRLLVL.

This clone was observed a single time. The V and J genes are TRBV11-1 and TRBJ2-1, with D perhaps TRBD1 or TRBD2 (5 bases each). The length of the CDR3 is 15 residues. CDR1 is SGHAT, CDR2 FQDESV, per germline (reference sequence). V shed 5 bases and J shed 0 bases, with 11 bases lying between them. CDR3 amino acids: CASSRDVDSYNEQFF. The CDR3 bases are TGTGCCAGCAGCCGGGACGTGGACTCCTACAATGAGCAGTTCTTC.